This T cell receptor beta chain emerged from a study of cytomegalovirus exposure and HLA in healthy donors. Study at large: Genotyping showed roughly 83% of over 350 donors falling in the Caucasian-associated ancestry cluster. Study results and limitations: Equally common other TCR beta chains were less clonally expanded than HLA-associated ones, a later analysis found.

The sample holds a few counts of this clone. Its antigen is undetermined. Researchers ran the PCR with 60 Vbeta and 13 Jbeta primers. The assay was immunoSEQ multiplex PCR, and TCRdb's table has in-frame clones only and misses some. This table has about 130,000 clones, roughly 80% appearing once. V lost 0 bases to trimming and J lost 2 bases; unmatched junction nucleotides: 7. CDR3 size: 18 residues. In germline, CDR1 is ENHRY, CDR2 SYGVKD. The source of this sequence is a female donor in good health and CMV-seronegative. The sample comprised PBMCs. This sequence joins TRBV10-3 and TRBJ2-6; 7 bases match TRBD2. In DNA, the CDR3 is TGTGCCATCAGTGAGTCTGGGCTAGCGGCTCCTGGGGCCAACGTCCTGACTTTC. Translated: CAISESGLAAPGANVLTF.